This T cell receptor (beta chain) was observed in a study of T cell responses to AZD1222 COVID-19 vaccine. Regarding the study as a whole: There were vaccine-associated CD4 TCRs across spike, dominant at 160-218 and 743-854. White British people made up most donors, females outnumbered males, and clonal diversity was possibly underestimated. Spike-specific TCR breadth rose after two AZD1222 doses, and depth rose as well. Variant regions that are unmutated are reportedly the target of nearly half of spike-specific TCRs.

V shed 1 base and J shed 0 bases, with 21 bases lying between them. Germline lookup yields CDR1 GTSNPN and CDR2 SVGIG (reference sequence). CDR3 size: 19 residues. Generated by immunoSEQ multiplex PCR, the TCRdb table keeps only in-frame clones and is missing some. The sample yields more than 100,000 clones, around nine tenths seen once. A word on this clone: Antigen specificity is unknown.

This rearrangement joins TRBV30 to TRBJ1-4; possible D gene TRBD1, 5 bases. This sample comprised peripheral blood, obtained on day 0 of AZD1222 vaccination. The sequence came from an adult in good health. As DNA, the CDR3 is TGTGCCTGGAGTGGCCGGAGGACATACGGATCCGCAACTAATGAAAAACTGTTTTTT. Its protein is CAWSGRRTYGSATNEKLFF.